This record looks at one T cell receptor beta chain sequence and its context. Trimming stripped 4 bases from V and 5 bases from J, with 19 bases between. Germline values: CDR1 GTSNPN, CDR2 SVGIG (reference sequence). The CDR3 has 15 residues. The data derive from a study of technical replicates of blood from a few donors. Produced via immunoSEQ multiplex PCR; TCRdb's table is partial and in-frame only. The sample records approximately 70,000 clones, roughly nine tenths being singletons. This chain joins TRBV30 and TRBJ2-3; TRBD2 is a possible D gene (6 bases). The sample comprised PBMCs. The clonotype originates from a human donor in good health. Some clones in this sample may be carry-over from other donors' samples. CDR3 nucleotide sequence: TGTGCCTGGACCCTTCGCACGGGGCGGGGAGATACGCAGTATTTT. The encoded protein is CAWTLRTGRGDTQYF.